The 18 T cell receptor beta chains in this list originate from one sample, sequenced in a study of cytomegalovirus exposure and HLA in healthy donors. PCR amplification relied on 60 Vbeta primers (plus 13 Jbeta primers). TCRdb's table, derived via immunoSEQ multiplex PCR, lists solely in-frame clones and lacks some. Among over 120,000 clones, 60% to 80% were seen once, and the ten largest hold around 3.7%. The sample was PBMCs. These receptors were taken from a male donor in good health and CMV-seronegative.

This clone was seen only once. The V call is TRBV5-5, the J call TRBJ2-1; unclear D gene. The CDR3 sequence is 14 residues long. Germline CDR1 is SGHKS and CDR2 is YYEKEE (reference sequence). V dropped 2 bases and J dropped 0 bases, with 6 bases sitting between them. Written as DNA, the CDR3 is TGTGCCAGCAGCTTTTTAGCCTCCTACAATGAGCAGTTCTTC. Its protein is CASSFLASYNEQFF.

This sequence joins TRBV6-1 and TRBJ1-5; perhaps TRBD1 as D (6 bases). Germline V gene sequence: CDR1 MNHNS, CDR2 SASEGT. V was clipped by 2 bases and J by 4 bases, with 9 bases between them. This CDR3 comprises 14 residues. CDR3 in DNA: TGTGCCAGCAGTGAATCTCAGGGGAATCAGCCCCAGCATTTT. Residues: CASSESQGNQPQHF.

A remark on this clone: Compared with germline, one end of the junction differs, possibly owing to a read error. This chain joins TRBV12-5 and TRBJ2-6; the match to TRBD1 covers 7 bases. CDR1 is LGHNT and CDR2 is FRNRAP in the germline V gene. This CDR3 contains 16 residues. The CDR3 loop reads CASGPTGVSGANGLTF. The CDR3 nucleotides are TGTGCTAGTGGCCCAACAGGGGTCTCTGGGGCCAACGGCCTGACTTTC.

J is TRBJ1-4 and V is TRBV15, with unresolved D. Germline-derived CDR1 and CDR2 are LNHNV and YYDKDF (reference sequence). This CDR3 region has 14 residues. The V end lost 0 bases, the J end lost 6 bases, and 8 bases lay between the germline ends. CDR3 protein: CATSRESADEKLFF. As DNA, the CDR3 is TGTGCCACCAGCAGAGAGAGCGCAGATGAAAAACTGTTTTTT.

CDR3 amino acids: CASSIQAETEAFF. CDR3 nucleotides: TGTGCCAGCAGCATACAGGCGGAAACTGAAGCTTTCTTT. The gene calls are TRBV7-9 and TRBJ1-1; D is possibly TRBD1 (5 bases). Germline CDR1 reads SEHNR; CDR2 reads FQNEAQ (reference sequence). V dropped 5 bases and J dropped 5 bases, with 12 bases sitting between them. This CDR3 comprises 13 residues.

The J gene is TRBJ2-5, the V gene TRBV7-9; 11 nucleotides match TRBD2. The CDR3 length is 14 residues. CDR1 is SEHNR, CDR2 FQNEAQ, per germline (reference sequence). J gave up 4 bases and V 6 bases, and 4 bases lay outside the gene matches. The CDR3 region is CASRRLAGIETQYF. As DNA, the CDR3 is TGTGCCAGCAGAAGACTAGCGGGAATAGAGACCCAGTACTTC.

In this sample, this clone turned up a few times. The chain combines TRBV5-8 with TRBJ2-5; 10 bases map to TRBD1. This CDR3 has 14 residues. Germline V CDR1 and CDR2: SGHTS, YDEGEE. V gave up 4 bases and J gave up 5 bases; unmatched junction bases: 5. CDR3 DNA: TGTGCCAGCAGCCCCGGGACAGGGGTCGAGACCCAGTACTTC. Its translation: CASSPGTGVETQYF.

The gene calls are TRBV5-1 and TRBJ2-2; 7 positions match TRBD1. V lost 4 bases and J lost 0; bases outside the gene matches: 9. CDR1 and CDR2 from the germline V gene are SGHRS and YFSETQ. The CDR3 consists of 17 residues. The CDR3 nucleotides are TGCGCCAGCAGCACCCTTGGGACAGCCGCGAACACCGGGGAGCTGTTTTTT. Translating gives CASSTLGTAANTGELFF.

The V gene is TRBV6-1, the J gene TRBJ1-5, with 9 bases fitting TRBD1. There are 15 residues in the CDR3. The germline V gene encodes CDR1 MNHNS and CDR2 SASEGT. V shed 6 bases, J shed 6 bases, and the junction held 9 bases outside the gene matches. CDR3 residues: CASRMDRGPGQPQHF. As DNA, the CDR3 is TGTGCCAGCAGGATGGACAGGGGACCGGGTCAGCCCCAGCATTTT.

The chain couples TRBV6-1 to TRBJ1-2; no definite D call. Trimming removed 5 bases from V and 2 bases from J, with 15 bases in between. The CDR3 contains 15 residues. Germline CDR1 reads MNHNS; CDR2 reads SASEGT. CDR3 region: CASSRIDTLNYGYTF. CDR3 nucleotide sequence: TGTGCCAGCAGTCGTATAGACACTCTCAACTATGGCTACACCTTC.

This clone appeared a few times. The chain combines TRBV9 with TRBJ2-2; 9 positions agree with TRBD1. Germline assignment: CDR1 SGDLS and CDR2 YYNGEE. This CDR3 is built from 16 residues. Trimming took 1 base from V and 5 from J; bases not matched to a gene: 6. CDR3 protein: CASSVSTGGWTGELFF. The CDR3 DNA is TGTGCCAGCAGCGTATCTACAGGGGGCTGGACCGGGGAGCTGTTTTTT.

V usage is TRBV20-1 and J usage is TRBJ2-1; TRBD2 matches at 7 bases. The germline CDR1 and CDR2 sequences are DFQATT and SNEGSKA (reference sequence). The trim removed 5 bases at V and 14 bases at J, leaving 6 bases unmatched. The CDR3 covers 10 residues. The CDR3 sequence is CSARVTSEFF. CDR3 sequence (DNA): TGCAGTGCTCGAGTTACTAGCGAGTTCTTC.

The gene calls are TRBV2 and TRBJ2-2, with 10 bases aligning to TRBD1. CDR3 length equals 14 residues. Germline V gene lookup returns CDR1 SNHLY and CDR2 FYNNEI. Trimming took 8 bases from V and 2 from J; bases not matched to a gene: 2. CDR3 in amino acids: CASGTGANTGELFF. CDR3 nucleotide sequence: TGTGCCAGCGGGACAGGGGCAAACACCGGGGAGCTGTTTTTT.

CDR3 in amino acids: CASSLGDGTGFSGNTIYF. CDR3 sequence (DNA): TGTGCCAGCAGCTTAGGTGACGGGACAGGATTCTCTGGAAACACCATATATTTT. The gene calls are TRBV11-3 and TRBJ1-3; 8 nucleotides align to TRBD1. V lost 1 base, J lost 0 bases, and 8 bases stayed unmatched. The CDR3 is 18 residues long. Looked up from germline, CDR1 is SGHNT and CDR2 is YENEEA. The whole variable domain, filled in from reference TRBV11-3 and TRBJ1-3, reads EAGVVQSPRYKIIEKKQPVAFWCNPISGHNTLYWYLQNLGQGPELLIRYENEEAVDDSQLPKDRFSAERLKGVDSTLKIQPAELGDSAVYLCASSLGDGTGFSGNTIYFGEGSWLTVV.

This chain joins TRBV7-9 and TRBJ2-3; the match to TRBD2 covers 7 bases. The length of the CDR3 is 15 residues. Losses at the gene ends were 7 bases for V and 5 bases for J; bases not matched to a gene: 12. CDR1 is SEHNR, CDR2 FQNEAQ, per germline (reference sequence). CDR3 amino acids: CASTPGTTHQDTQYF. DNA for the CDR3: TGTGCCAGCACCCCGGGGACTACTCACCAAGATACGCAGTATTTT. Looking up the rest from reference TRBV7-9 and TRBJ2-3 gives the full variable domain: DTGVSQNPRHKITKRGQNVTFRCDPISEHNRLYWYRQTLGQGPEFLTYFQNEAQLEKSRLLSDRFSAERPKGSFSTLEIQRTEQGDSAMYLCASTPGTTHQDTQYFGPGTRLTVL.

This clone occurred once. The CDR3 sequence: CASSVASGRARSETQYF. In nucleotides, the CDR3 is TGTGCCAGCAGTGTGGCTAGCGGGAGGGCCCGGTCGGAGACCCAGTACTTC. The V and J genes are TRBV6-1 and TRBJ2-5; 12 bases are shared with TRBD2. Germline V lookup: CDR1 MNHNS, CDR2 SASEGT. V trimming: 4 bases; J trimming: 5 bases; junction bases outside the gene matches: 11. This CDR3 has 17 amino acids.

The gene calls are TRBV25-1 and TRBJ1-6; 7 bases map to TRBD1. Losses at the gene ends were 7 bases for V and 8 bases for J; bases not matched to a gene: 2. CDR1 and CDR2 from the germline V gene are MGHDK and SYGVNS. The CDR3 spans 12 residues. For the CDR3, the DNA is TGTGCCAGCATGACAGGGCATTCACCCCTCCACTTT. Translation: CASMTGHSPLHF.

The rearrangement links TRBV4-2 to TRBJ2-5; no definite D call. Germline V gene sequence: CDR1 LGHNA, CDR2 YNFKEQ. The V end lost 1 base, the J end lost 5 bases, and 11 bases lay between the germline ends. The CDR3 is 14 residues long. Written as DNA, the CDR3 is TGTGCCAGCAGCCAAGTCAGTAACCCGGAGACCCAGTACTTC. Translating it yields CASSQVSNPETQYF.